This T cell receptor beta chain was sequenced for a study of vaccination and CD4 T cells after COVID-19. Study context: Post-vaccine sample collection happened at a median of around 77 days after dose two, ranging 14 to 241. Spike peptides, overlapping and drawn from SARS-CoV-2, HCoV-NL63, HCoV-OC43 and HCoV-229E, were used to stimulate cells.

Noted treatment: approximately 11-day PBMC culture with coronavirus spike peptide pools or control peptides (ViraFEST assay). Collection of the unexposed donor's CD4+ T cells took place before the COVID-19 pandemic (2011-2018). About this clonotype itself: The antigen is undetermined.

Findings and limits, study-wide: The median proportion of reactive clones detected only post-vaccination in convalescent patients was more than 65%.

The Oncomine TCR Beta short-read assay was applied to DNA of cultured CD4+ T cells. TCRdb reprocessed the PCR reads via MiXCR and lists one record per CDR3 protein. This sample has more than 7,500 distinct CDR3 sequences, with roughly 50% found just once. Germline CDR1 and CDR2: MNHEY and SVGEGT. V was shortened by 4 bases and J by 4 bases, with 24 bases between the two germline ends. This CDR3 has 18 residues. V usage is TRBV6-2 or TRBV6-3 and J usage is TRBJ2-3; D perhaps matches TRBD1 (6 bases). The clonotype comes from a human donor in good health. Sequencing used CD4+ T cells from blood, cultured in vitro. This CDR3 reads CASSSPPRQAFHPDTQYF. CDR3 in DNA: TGTGCCAGCAGTTCGCCACCCAGACAGGCTTTCCATCCAGATACGCAGTATTTT.